These 23 T cell receptor beta chains were all obtained from the same sample, sequenced in a study of cytomegalovirus exposure and HLA in healthy donors. The assay was immunoSEQ multiplex PCR, and TCRdb's table has in-frame clones only and misses some. In the table there are roughly 300,000 clones, about nine tenths of which are singletons. Sequences were obtained from PBMCs. The receptor source for this set is a woman aged 18-30 years in good health and CMV-seronegative.

The V and J genes are TRBV15 and TRBJ1-5, with 8 nucleotides matching TRBD1. The junction had 3 bases not matched to a gene; V was cut back by 7 bases and J by 4 bases. From germline, CDR1 is LNHNV and CDR2 YYDKDF (reference sequence). This CDR3 region has 13 residues. The CDR3 DNA follows: TGTGCCACCACCGGACAGGGAAATCAGCCCCAGCATTTT. This encodes CATTGQGNQPQHF.

The chain is built from TRBV6-5 and TRBJ2-3, with D possibly TRBD2 on 5 matching bases. The germline gives CDR1 MNHEY, CDR2 SVGAGI. CDR3 length: 15 amino acids. Trimming stripped 6 bases from V and 2 bases from J, with 15 bases between. CDR3 bases: TGTGCCAGCAGGTACGGGCGAGGGCACACAGATACGCAGTATTTT. Its translation: CASRYGRGHTDTQYF.

This rearrangement joins TRBV30 to TRBJ2-4, with D possibly matching TRBD2 (6 bases). This CDR3 has 14 amino acids. Trimming took off 0 bases at V and 5 bases at J, with 11 bases between the two ends. Germline V gene data show CDR1 as GTSNPN and CDR2 as SVGIG (reference sequence). CDR3 protein: CAWSVGGAENIQYF. In DNA, the CDR3 is TGTGCCTGGAGTGTAGGCGGGGCGGAAAACATTCAGTACTTC.

The J gene is TRBJ2-3, the V gene TRBV2; 7 bases match TRBD2. The CDR3 consists of 13 residues. J gave up 1 base and V 6 bases, and 1 base lay outside the gene matches. Germline V CDR1 and CDR2: SNHLY, FYNNEI. The CDR3 nucleotides read TGTGCCAGCAGCCGGGAGGGCACAGATACGCAGTATTTT. Translated, it gives CASSREGTDTQYF.

The chain recombines TRBV11-2 with TRBJ2-2; D possibly corresponds to TRBD2 (6 bases). The CDR3 has 13 residues. Trimming left V 6 bases short and J 7 bases short, with 12 bases between. CDR1 is SGHAT and CDR2 is FQNNGV in the germline V gene. CDR3: CASRREWGGELFF. CDR3 sequence (DNA): TGTGCCAGCAGACGGGAGTGGGGCGGGGAGCTGTTTTTT.

The J gene is TRBJ2-5, the V gene TRBV20-1, with unresolved D. V shed 4 bases and J shed 5 bases, with 5 bases lying between them. This CDR3 is 10 amino acids long. CDR1 is DFQATT and CDR2 is SNEGSKA in the germline V gene (reference sequence). DNA of the CDR3: TGCAGTGCTACTCGGGAGACCCAGTACTTC. The encoded protein is CSATRETQYF.

J is TRBJ2-3 and V is TRBV30; 7 bases line up with TRBD2. CDR3 length equals 14 residues. Germline CDR1 GTSNPN, CDR2 SVGIG (reference sequence). Trimming took 0 bases from V and 9 from J; bases not matched to a gene: 9. The CDR3 region has the DNA TGTGCCTGGAGTGTCTCTAGCGGCCTGGGGACGCAGTATTTT. It specifies CAWSVSSGLGTQYF.

This sequence joins TRBV11-1 and TRBJ2-7; 9 positions match TRBD2. V shed 4 bases, J shed 3 bases, and the junction held 4 bases outside the gene matches. The V gene's germline CDR1 is SGHAT and CDR2 FQDESV (reference sequence). The CDR3 consists of 14 residues. CDR3 nucleotide sequence: TGTGCCAGCAGCTACAATAGCGGGAGCTACGAGCAGTACTTC. It is translated as CASSYNSGSYEQYF.

The chain links TRBV5-1 to TRBJ1-1; tentative D call: TRBD1 (6 bases). V was cut by 0 bases and J by 4 bases, with 7 bases left in between. The CDR3 has 13 amino acids. Germline CDR1 SGHRS, CDR2 YFSETQ. CDR3 nucleotides: TGCGCCAGCAGCTTGGACAGGGCCACTGAAGCTTTCTTT. It codes for CASSLDRATEAFF.

Concerning this clone: This CDR3 is also generated by other DNA sequences in the sample. CDR3 in DNA: TGTGCCAGCAGCTTAGGCCAGGGTAATGAAAAACTGTTTTTT. Amino acid sequence: CASSLGQGNEKLFF. The rearrangement joins TRBV11-2 to TRBJ1-4; tentatively, D is TRBD1 (5 bases). V lost 1 base, J lost 4 bases, and 7 bases lay in between. This CDR3 spans 14 amino acids. The germline gives CDR1 SGHAT, CDR2 FQNNGV. The variable domain in full, with the rest retrieved from reference TRBV11-2 and TRBJ1-4, is EAGVAQSPRYKIIEKRQSVAFWCNPISGHATLYWYQQILGQGPKLLIQFQNNGVVDDSQLPKDRFSAERLKGVDSTLKIQPAKLEDSAVYLCASSLGQGNEKLFFGSGTQLSVL.

The chain carries TRBV28 and TRBJ1-5; 10 nucleotides align to TRBD1. V was pared by 5 bases and J by 11 bases, with 9 bases of the junction left unmatched. This CDR3 has 14 amino acids. Germline V gene lookup returns CDR1 MDHEN and CDR2 SYDVKM. Written as DNA, the CDR3 is TGTGCCAGCAGTCCCCGACAGGGGGCAGGCACCCAGCATTTT. This codes for CASSPRQGAGTQHF.

The chain has TRBV5-1 and TRBJ2-5; D uncertain. CDR1 and CDR2 (germline): SGHRS, YFSETQ. Trimming shortened V by 6 bases and J by 0 bases, and 3 bases separated the two germline ends. This CDR3 has 11 amino acids. The CDR3 region has the DNA TGCGCCAGCACATACCAAGAGACCCAGTACTTC. It yields the protein CASTYQETQYF.

The chain couples TRBV7-3 to TRBJ2-5; the match to TRBD2 covers 10 bases. The CDR3 has 14 residues. Germline-derived CDR1 and CDR2 are SGHTA and FQGTGA. J was trimmed by 5 bases and V by 6 bases; bases with no gene match: 6. CDR3 nucleotides: TGTGCCAGCAGTCCTAGCGGGAGTCTGGAGACCCAGTACTTC. Translating gives CASSPSGSLETQYF. The complete variable domain, with remaining parts taken from reference TRBV7-3 and TRBJ2-5, reads GAGVSQTPSNKVTEKGKYVELRCDPISGHTALYWYRQSLGQGPEFLIYFQGTGAADDSGLPNDRFFAVRPEGSVSTLKIQRTERGDSAVYLCASSPSGSLETQYFGPGTRLLVL.

The chain combines TRBV28 with TRBJ1-2; D uncertain. From germline, CDR1 is MDHEN and CDR2 SYDVKM. The CDR3 extends over 13 amino acids. V lost 3 bases and J lost 6, with 11 bases in between. CDR3 in DNA: TGTGCCAGCAGTTTTTTTAGTCATGATGGCTACACCTTC. Protein product: CASSFFSHDGYTF.

This chain joins TRBV4-3 and TRBJ2-2, with 7 bases matching TRBD2. Trimming removed 0 bases from V and 4 bases from J; junction bases left unmatched: 5. The CDR3 extends over 16 amino acids. CDR1 is LGHNA, CDR2 YSLEER, per germline. CDR3 amino acids: CASSQDGRGVTGELFF. CDR3 nucleotide sequence: TGCGCCAGCAGCCAAGATGGGAGGGGAGTCACCGGGGAGCTGTTTTTT.

The chain links TRBV7-2 to TRBJ2-5; a weak D match, TRBD2 (5 bases). V dropped 5 bases and J dropped 5 bases, with 15 bases sitting between them. The CDR3 spans 14 residues. The germline gives CDR1 SGHTA, CDR2 FQGNSA. CDR3 DNA sequence: TGTGCCAGCAGCCGACCGGACGGCGGGGAGACCCAGTACTTC. The encoded protein is CASSRPDGGETQYF.

This clone appeared once. The rearrangement links TRBV10-1 to TRBJ2-1; tentative D call: TRBD1 (5 bases). The V end lost 0 bases, the J end lost 2 bases, and 11 bases lay between the germline ends. This CDR3 is built from 16 residues. Germline V gene lookup returns CDR1 WNHNN and CDR2 SYGVQD (reference sequence). This CDR3 reads CASSESGAGPYNEQFF. CDR3 DNA: TGCGCCAGCAGTGAGTCTGGGGCTGGACCCTACAATGAGCAGTTCTTC.

In regard to this clone: A read error may account for a junction end that differs from germline. The V and J genes are TRBV10-3 and TRBJ2-7, with 9 positions matching TRBD1. Germline CDR1 is ENHRY and CDR2 is SYGVKD. This CDR3 is built from 14 residues. As DNA, the CDR3 is TGTGCCATCAGTGACGGGAACAGGGGGCCACCCCGGGACTTC. Residues: CAISDGNRGPPRDF.

This clone has a single count. This same CDR3 is encoded by further DNA sequences in the sample. The V gene is TRBV18, the J gene TRBJ2-1; perhaps TRBD2 as D (5 bases). With 0 bases removed from V and 6 bases from J, the gap between germline ends came to 12 bases. Germline CDR1 is KGHSH and CDR2 is LQKENI. The CDR3 spans 15 residues. The CDR3 nucleotides read TGTGCCAGCTCACCACCGAGCGGCCGGAGCAATGAGCAGTTCTTC. Translated, it gives CASSPPSGRSNEQFF.

The genes are TRBV2 and TRBJ1-4; no definite D call. Germline CDR1 SNHLY, CDR2 FYNNEI. With 3 bases removed from V and 8 bases from J, the gap between germline ends came to 10 bases. The CDR3 length is 13 residues. This CDR3 is CASSESRSEKLFF. CDR3 DNA sequence: TGTGCCAGCAGTGAGTCGAGGTCCGAAAAACTGTTTTTT.

The rearrangement joins TRBV2 to TRBJ2-1; 8 positions match TRBD2. The CDR3 sequence is 14 residues long. V shed 6 bases and J 7 bases; nucleotides not matched to a gene: 8. CDR1 is SNHLY and CDR2 is FYNNEI in the germline V gene. The CDR3 loop reads CASRPTSALNEQFF. In DNA, the CDR3 is TGTGCCAGCAGGCCGACTAGCGCTCTGAATGAGCAGTTCTTC.

The chain joins TRBV9 to TRBJ2-3; D remains ambiguous. Germline CDR1 reads SGDLS; CDR2 reads YYNGEE. V dropped 4 bases and J dropped 5 bases, with 8 bases sitting between them. The CDR3 spans 12 residues. The CDR3 region is CASSSSGDTQYF. CDR3 DNA: TGTGCCAGCAGCTCATCGGGAGATACGCAGTATTTT. Full variable domain (missing parts from reference TRBV9 and TRBJ2-3): DSGVTQTPKHLITATGQRVTLRCSPRSGDLSVYWYQQSLDQGLQFLIQYYNGEERAKGNILERFSAQQFPDLHSELNLSSLELGDSALYFCASSSSGDTQYFGPGTRLTVL.

The chain carries TRBV9 and TRBJ2-2, with TRBD2 matching over 7 bases. Germline-derived CDR1 and CDR2 are SGDLS and YYNGEE. The CDR3 loop spans 15 amino acids. Losses at the gene ends were 0 bases for V and 4 bases for J; bases not matched to a gene: 3. This CDR3 is CASSVVGGSTGELFF. CDR3 sequence (DNA): TGTGCCAGCAGCGTAGTTGGCGGGAGCACCGGGGAGCTGTTTTTT.